Presented here are 24 T cell receptor beta chains from one specimen sequenced in a study of blood T cell repertoires in COVID-19. Clones were read by immunoSEQ multiplex PCR, and TCRdb kept only the in-frame ones, dropping some. The sample has about 73,000 clones, around 83% seen once. Sample: peripheral blood. Receptors originate from a man in his fifties or sixties with active COVID-19.

The chain recombines TRBV2 with TRBJ2-5, with TRBD1 identical over 7 bases. CDR1 is SNHLY and CDR2 is FYNNEI in the germline V gene. Trimming cost V 7 bases and J 5 bases; bases outside gene matches: 7. This CDR3 comprises 13 residues. The CDR3 nucleotides are TGTGCCAGCACTTCTGACAGGGAGGAGACCCAGTACTTC. Translation: CASTSDREETQYF.

The chain has TRBV7-8 and TRBJ1-2, with 7 bases identical to TRBD1. Germline CDR1 is SGHVS and CDR2 is FQNEAQ. Losses at the gene ends were 5 bases for V and 0 bases for J; bases not matched to a gene: 9. CDR3 length: 16 amino acids. This chain's CDR3 is CASSLVGGEANYGYTF. The CDR3, as DNA: TGTGCCAGCAGCCTAGTAGGGGGCGAGGCTAACTATGGCTACACCTTC. The full variable domain, with the rest looked up from reference TRBV7-8 and TRBJ1-2, is GAGVSQSPRYKVAKRGQDVALRCDPISGHVSLFWYQQALGQGPEFLTYFQNEAQLDKSGLPSDRFFAERPEGSVSTLKIQRTQQEDSAVYLCASSLVGGEANYGYTFGSGTRLTVV.

This sequence joins TRBV9 and TRBJ2-6, with D uncertain. V was clipped by 2 bases and J by 0 bases, with 18 bases between them. Germline V gives CDR1 SGDLS, CDR2 YYNGEE. This CDR3 is built from 19 residues. The CDR3 loop is CASSVSRFRSTSGANVLTF. In nucleotides, the CDR3 is TGTGCCAGCAGCGTCTCCAGATTCCGATCCACCTCTGGGGCCAACGTCCTGACTTTC.

The genes are TRBV27 and TRBJ1-4, with D possibly being TRBD1 (6 bases). Trimming removed 4 bases at V and 7 bases at J, with 16 bases between. This CDR3 contains 15 residues. Per the germline V gene, CDR1 is MNHEY and CDR2 is SMNVEV (reference sequence). The CDR3 bases are TGTGCCAGCAGTTCCCAAGGCACAGGGAGTGAAAAACTGTTTTTT. Residues: CASSSQGTGSEKLFF.

V is TRBV7-2 and J is TRBJ2-7; D is possibly TRBD2 (5 bases). CDR1 and CDR2 from the germline V gene are SGHTA and FQGNSA. With 1 base removed from V and 3 bases from J, the gap between germline ends came to 10 bases. CDR3 size: 14 residues. The CDR3 sequence is CASSLDGLYYEQYF. CDR3 coding DNA: TGTGCCAGCAGCTTAGACGGACTCTACTACGAGCAGTACTTC.

CDR3 bases: TGTGCCGGGCCAGGGAACCACGAGCAGTACTTC. The encoded protein is CAGPGNHEQYF. The V gene is TRBV6-5, the J gene TRBJ2-7, with a tentative D call TRBD1 (5 bases). The CDR3 spans 11 residues. The germline gives CDR1 MNHEY, CDR2 SVGAGI. V was shortened by 11 bases and J by 5 bases, with 13 bases between the two germline ends.

This chain uses TRBV7-9 with TRBJ2-3; 13 bases map to TRBD2. After removal of 5 bases from V and 0 bases from J, the junction contained 2 bases not matched to a gene. The CDR3 runs 16 residues. CDR1 and CDR2 from the germline V gene are SEHNR and FQNEAQ (reference sequence). CDR3 sequence reads: CASSKGLAGSTDTQYF. The CDR3 DNA sequence: TGTGCCAGCAGCAAGGGACTAGCGGGGAGCACAGATACGCAGTATTTT.

This clone was found a few times. This sequence joins TRBV12-3 or TRBV12-4 and TRBJ2-3, with a weak D call TRBD1 (5 bases). V lost 8 bases and J 0 bases, leaving 9 bases between the germline ends. The CDR3 is made up of 13 amino acids. The CDR3 region is CASDRQSTDTQYF. The CDR3 DNA reads TGTGCCAGCGATCGACAGAGCACAGATACGCAGTATTTT.

The chain links TRBV5-4 to TRBJ1-1; D remains ambiguous. V was trimmed by 0 bases and J by 1 base, leaving 10 bases between them. Germline loops: CDR1 SGHNT, CDR2 YYREEE (reference sequence). This CDR3 contains 15 residues. The CDR3 here is CASSLAVRRNTEAFF. In nucleotides, the CDR3 is TGTGCCAGCAGCTTGGCGGTTCGTAGGAACACTGAAGCTTTCTTT.

A remark on this clone: Germline is not matched at one junction end, which may reflect a read error. The chain is built from TRBV11-2 and TRBJ2-7, with 8 bases that match TRBD2. The CDR3 consists of 8 residues. Germline loops: CDR1 SGHAT, CDR2 FQNNGV. The CDR3 sequence is CATGTRAF. The CDR3, as DNA: TGTGCCACTGGGACTAGAGCTTTC.

This clone showed up just once. The chain employs TRBV3-1 (or the pseudogene TRBV3-2) and TRBJ2-7; 8 bases map to TRBD2. The CDR3 covers 16 residues. Unmatched junction bases numbered 10, after V lost 1 base and J lost 5 bases. Germline CDR1 reads LGHDT; CDR2 reads YNNKEL (reference sequence). This CDR3 is CASSQGPGGPTHEQYF. In DNA form, the CDR3 reads TGTGCCAGCAGCCAAGGACCGGGAGGGCCAACCCACGAGCAGTACTTC.

J is TRBJ2-5 and V is TRBV12-5; D remains ambiguous. V shed 6 bases and J shed 3 bases, with 5 bases lying between them. Per the germline V gene, CDR1 is LGHNT and CDR2 is FRNRAP. The CDR3 totals 11 residues. The CDR3 here is CASGIEETQYF. In nucleotides, the CDR3 is TGTGCTAGTGGAATCGAAGAGACCCAGTACTTC.

V usage is TRBV7-9 and J usage is TRBJ1-1; no definite D call. Germline V gene data show CDR1 as SEHNR and CDR2 as FQNEAQ (reference sequence). The CDR3 loop spans 15 amino acids. Trimming left V 2 bases short and J 6 bases short, with 16 bases between. CDR3 DNA sequence: TGTGCCAGCAGCTTACAGAATTCGAACGGGGCTGAAGCTTTCTTT. It specifies CASSLQNSNGAEAFF. The full variable domain, rest sourced from reference TRBV7-9 and TRBJ1-1, is DTGVSQNPRHKITKRGQNVTFRCDPISEHNRLYWYRQTLGQGPEFLTYFQNEAQLEKSRLLSDRFSAERPKGSFSTLEIQRTEQGDSAMYLCASSLQNSNGAEAFFGQGTRLTVV.

The genes are TRBV30 and TRBJ2-1, with 12 nucleotides matching TRBD2. V lost 2 bases to trimming and J lost 8 bases; unmatched junction nucleotides: 4. Germline V lookup: CDR1 GTSNPN, CDR2 SVGIG (reference sequence). The CDR3 loop spans 14 amino acids. The CDR3: CAWSLAGGLYEQFF. Written as DNA, the CDR3 is TGTGCCTGGAGTCTAGCGGGAGGGTTGTATGAGCAGTTCTTC.

This clone was picked up a small number of times. CDR3 bases: TGTGCCACCAGCGGGACAGGTAGCAATCAGCCCCAGCATTTT. It yields the protein CATSGTGSNQPQHF. The chain combines TRBV15 with TRBJ1-5; 8 nucleotides line up with TRBD1. The trim removed 5 bases at V and 0 bases at J, leaving 0 bases unmatched. CDR1 is LNHNV and CDR2 is YYDKDF in the germline V gene (reference sequence). The CDR3 has 14 residues.

V is TRBV6-5 and J is TRBJ2-2; D ambiguous. CDR3 length: 15 amino acids. Germline-derived CDR1 and CDR2 are MNHEY and SVGAGI. V dropped 7 bases and J dropped 3 bases, with 15 bases sitting between them. The CDR3 DNA is TGTGCCAGCAAGCTGACTTTGGCGGACACCGGGGAGCTGTTTTTT. The encoded protein is CASKLTLADTGELFF.

This rearrangement joins TRBV3-1 (or the pseudogene TRBV3-2) to TRBJ2-7, with 11 bases identical to TRBD2. Germline lookup yields CDR1 LGHDT and CDR2 YNNKEL (reference sequence). V was pared by 5 bases and J by 3 bases, with 3 bases of the junction left unmatched. This CDR3 region has 14 residues. For the CDR3, the DNA is TGTGCCAGCAGCGCAGGGACTAGCGGCTACGAGCAGTACTTC. This gives the protein CASSAGTSGYEQYF.

This chain's CDR3 is CASRTVLSGAYEQYF. The DNA for the CDR3 is TGTGCCAGCAGAACCGTACTATCGGGAGCTTACGAGCAGTACTTC. The V gene is TRBV27, the J gene TRBJ2-7; perhaps TRBD2 as D (6 bases). The CDR3 is 15 residues long. Germline V gives CDR1 MNHEY, CDR2 SMNVEV (reference sequence). V was shortened by 6 bases and J by 4 bases, with 19 bases between the two germline ends.

V is TRBV11-2 and J is TRBJ1-4; 7 bases are shared with TRBD1. The length of the CDR3 is 14 residues. Per the germline V gene, CDR1 is SGHAT and CDR2 is FQNNGV. Trimming at V came to 5 bases and at J to 12 bases, leaving 12 bases not matched to a gene. The CDR3 sequence is CASSRASQGSELFF. The DNA of the CDR3 is TGTGCCAGCAGCCGAGCCTCACAGGGGTCTGAACTGTTTTTT. Looking up the rest from reference TRBV11-2 and TRBJ1-4 gives the full variable domain: EAGVAQSPRYKIIEKRQSVAFWCNPISGHATLYWYQQILGQGPKLLIQFQNNGVVDDSQLPKDRFSAERLKGVDSTLKIQPAKLEDSAVYLCASSRASQGSELFFGSGTQLSVL.

This chain joins TRBV19 and TRBJ1-6, with TRBD1 matching over 9 bases. Germline CDR1 reads LNHDA; CDR2 reads SQIVND (reference sequence). The CDR3 has 15 amino acids. V was clipped by 7 bases and J by 8 bases; unmatched bases: 9. The CDR3 spells CASKHPGQGHSPLHF. In DNA, the CDR3 is TGTGCCAGTAAGCATCCGGGACAGGGCCATTCACCCCTCCACTTT.

J is TRBJ1-1 and V is TRBV28; D not certain. V was shortened by 5 bases and J by 4 bases, with 11 bases between the two germline ends. Germline loops: CDR1 MDHEN, CDR2 SYDVKM. This CDR3 spans 13 amino acids. The CDR3 spells CASSPPLFTEAFF. The CDR3 bases are TGTGCCAGCAGTCCCCCGCTATTCACTGAAGCTTTCTTT.

The CDR3 DNA follows: TGCGCCAGCAGGGAGCAGGGGCAATACGAGCAGTACTTC. Amino acid sequence: CASREQGQYEQYF. The chain recombines TRBV5-1 with TRBJ2-7; a possible D gene is TRBD1 (6 bases). Germline CDR1 reads SGHRS; CDR2 reads YFSETQ. The CDR3 totals 13 residues. Trimming pared 5 bases from V and 4 bases from J, leaving 13 bases between.

The J gene is TRBJ2-3, the V gene TRBV29-1; perhaps TRBD1 as D (5 bases). Germline values: CDR1 SQVTM, CDR2 ANQGSEA. V lost 8 bases and J lost 0, with 15 bases in between. This CDR3 is built from 14 residues. The CDR3 loop is CSTGQVSSTDTQYF. The CDR3 DNA follows: TGCAGCACCGGACAAGTCTCTAGCACAGATACGCAGTATTTT.

Comments on this clone: Other nucleotide sequences in the sample specify the same CDR3. The chain employs TRBV7-9 and TRBJ2-5; the match to TRBD2 covers 7 bases. The CDR3 extends over 15 amino acids. V lost 1 base, J lost 5 bases, and 7 bases stayed unmatched. Germline loops: CDR1 SEHNR, CDR2 FQNEAQ (reference sequence). As DNA, the CDR3 is TGTGCCAGCAGCTTAGTTGGGCAGGGAGGGGAGACCCAGTACTTC. As protein: CASSLVGQGGETQYF.